This TCR beta chain was sequenced during a study of blood T cell repertoires in COVID-19 (dated by TCRdb to the early 2020s). Background for the entire study: Samples from collaborators originated in the United States, Italy and Spain and spanned both the acute and convalescent phases of COVID-19. The dataset comprised deeply sampled blood TCRbeta repertoires from subjects exposed to, actively infected with, or recovered from COVID-19. The repertoires were released in a freely available public database intended as a resource for research on the immune response to SARS-CoV-2. The sample metadata nearly always contained a de-identified subject ID, COVID-19 status, age in years and sex. HLA class I and class II types, where available, came from metadata supplied by the sample provider rather than from assay-based typing. The samples were drawn from two sources: the first 160 participants of the ongoing ImmuneRACE study, and 1,254 subjects contributed by 6 global collaborators. The material from the prospective study consisted of cDNA or gDNA derived from T cells, B-cell-depleted T cells, or PBMCs. Beyond this particular receptor, the publication reports: The quantity of clinical and demographic metadata differed by source and by participant and was supplied without curation.

TCRbeta CDR3 regions were amplified from genomic DNA using the immunoSEQ Assay, a bias-controlled multiplex PCR. The source study handled its data this way. The number of nucleated cells in each sample was estimated by amplification of reference gene primers within the assay. Sequence reads were collapsed and filtered to measure the absolute abundance of every unique TCRbeta CDR3 rearrangement. Productive Simpson clonality was computed per sample as the square root of Simpson's diversity index over productive rearrangements. Entries here come from immuneACCESS through TCRdb and include only in-frame sequences with V and J called. Some clones fail to appear in such tables; in the studies checked, an unresolved V gene covers under half of the shortfall, and the cause of the remainder is unknown. V and J calls and clone size are copied from that table; D and trimming were computed from the DNA. This sample comprises approximately 31,000 clones, 85% of them detected only once. The ten largest clones add up to about 16% of the sample.

Sequences MNHEY (CDR1) and SMNVEV (CDR2) are obtained from the germline V gene (reference sequence). The CDR3 numbers 11 residues from cysteine through phenylalanine. The CDR3 DNA has 33 bases and is translated from base 1. Ends trimmed: V by 8 bases, J by 3 bases; bases unmatched to a gene: 1. On this clone itself: Which antigen it targets is not known. No base quality information exists; no much larger clone differs at one position.

The collaborating institutions used their own protocols to collect whole blood in K2EDTA tubes. For TCRbeta analysis, collaborators shipped samples in one of three forms: frozen whole blood, isolated PBMCs, or DNA extracted from either of those sample types. This clonotype originated in a woman aged 55-75 years with active COVID-19. The material sequenced was peripheral blood. This receptor chain uses TRBV27 and TRBJ2-7; TRBD2 aligns with 7 central bases. The DNA reads as follows: TGTGCCAGCGGACTAGGCTACGAGCAGTACTTC. Protein translation: CASGLGYEQYF.